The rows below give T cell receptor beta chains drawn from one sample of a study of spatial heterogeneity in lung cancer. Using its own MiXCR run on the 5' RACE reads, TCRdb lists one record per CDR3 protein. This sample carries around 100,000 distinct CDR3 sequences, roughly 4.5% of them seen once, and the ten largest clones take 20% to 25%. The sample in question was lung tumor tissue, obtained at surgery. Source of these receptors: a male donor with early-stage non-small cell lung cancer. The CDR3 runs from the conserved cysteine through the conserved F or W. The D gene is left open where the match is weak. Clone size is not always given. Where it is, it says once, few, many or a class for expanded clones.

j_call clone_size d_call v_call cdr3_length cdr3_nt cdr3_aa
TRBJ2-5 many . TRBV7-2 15 TGTGCCAGCAGCTTAGATCTGGAGGGAGGAGAGACCCAGTACTTC CASSLDLEGGETQYF
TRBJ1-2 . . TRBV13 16 TGTGCCAGCAGCTCAAACGTAAGAGAGGGGAACTATGGCTACACCTTC CASSSNVREGNYGYTF
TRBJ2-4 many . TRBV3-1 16 TGTGCCAGCAGCCAAGAATGGGATTTAGCCAAAAACATTCAGTACTTC CASSQEWDLAKNIQYF
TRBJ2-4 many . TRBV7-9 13 TGTGCCAGCAGCTTATCAGGGGAAAACATTCAGTACTTC CASSLSGENIQYF
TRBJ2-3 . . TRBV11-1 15 TGTGCCAGCAGCTCCGATGGGAAAATCACAGATACGCAGTATTTT CASSSDGKITDTQYF
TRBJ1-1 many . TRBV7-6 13 TGTGCCAGCAGCCTACACCGAGACACTGAAGCTTTCTTT CASSLHRDTEAFF
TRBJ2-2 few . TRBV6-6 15 TGTGCCAGCAGTTACACCAGTTCGATCACCGGGGAGCTGTTTTTT CASSYTSSITGELFF
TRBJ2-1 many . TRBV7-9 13 TGTGCCAGCAGCTTGACTAGTTTCGGTGAGCAGTTCTTC CASSLTSFGEQFF
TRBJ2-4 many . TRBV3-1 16 TGTGCCAGCAGCCTCCTAGGGCCGGTAGCCAAAAACATTCAGTACTTC CASSLLGPVAKNIQYF
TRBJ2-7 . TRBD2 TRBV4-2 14 TGTGCCAGCAGGGAGACTAGCGGGAGATACGAGCAGTACTTC CASRETSGRYEQYF
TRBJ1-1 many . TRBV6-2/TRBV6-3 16 TGTGCCAGCGTACCGACCACGACGGGGATGAACACTGAAGCTTTCTTT CASVPTTTGMNTEAFF
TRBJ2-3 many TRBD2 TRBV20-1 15 TGCAGTGTTGGCGGGACTAGCGGACCCACAGATACGCAGTATTTT CSVGGTSGPTDTQYF
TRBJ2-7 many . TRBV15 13 TGTGCCACCAGCAGAGATCCCGTTGGAGAGCAGTACTTC CATSRDPVGEQYF
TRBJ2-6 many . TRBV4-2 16 TGTGCCAGCAGCCCGACAGGTTCCTCTGGGGCCAACGTCCTGACTTTC CASSPTGSSGANVLTF
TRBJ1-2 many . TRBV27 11 TGTGCCAGCATGCCTTTTGGAGGCTACACCTTC CASMPFGGYTF
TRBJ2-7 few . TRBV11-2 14 TGTGCCAGCAGCTTAACTGGCCGGTGGGACGAGCAGTACTTC CASSLTGRWDEQYF
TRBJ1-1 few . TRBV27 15 TGTGCCAGCAGTTTAAGGGGGACTTCGAACACTGAAGCTTTCTTT CASSLRGTSNTEAFF
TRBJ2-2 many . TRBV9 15 TGTGCCAGCAGCGTAGGAGCTAGACAGGCCGGGGAGCTGTTTTTT CASSVGARQAGELFF